Reported below is one TCR beta chain. The antigen remains unidentified. This record belongs to a study of PD-1 blockade in classical Hodgkin lymphoma. General study results and limits: Those achieving complete response showed baseline diversity like newly diagnosed patients. TCR diversity rose significantly by C4D1 in CD4+ but not CD8+ cells. Undefined causes, possibly disease activity or prior therapy, underlie the repertoire differences.

Time point in this sample: cycle 4 day 1 (C4D1), after more than 5 weeks of nivolumab. Relapse after autologous stem cell transplantation occurred in every patient, and brentuximab vedotin exposure varied. Only in-frame clones appear in the TCRdb table, and some are missing; sequencing was by immunoSEQ multiplex PCR. The sample lists 20,000 to 25,000 clones; approximately 77% were seen once. The sample in question was peripheral blood mononuclear cells (PBMCs), obtained before the fourth cycle of nivolumab. The clonotype originates from a human donor with classical Hodgkin lymphoma.

The CDR3 protein is CASSLPGQYEQYF. The DNA of the CDR3 is TGTGCCAGCAGTTTACCGGGACAGTACGAGCAGTACTTC. The chain employs TRBV28 and TRBJ2-7; 7 bases map to TRBD1. The V segment lost 2 bases and the J segment 4 bases; nucleotides outside the gene matches: 2. The CDR3 consists of 13 residues. Germline CDR1 reads MDHEN; CDR2 reads SYDVKM.